The following is a T cell receptor (beta chain) sequence with its context. The CDR3 loop spans 15 amino acids. V gave up 3 bases and J gave up 5 bases; unmatched junction bases: 4. Germline CDR1 SGDLS, CDR2 YYNGEE. Produced via immunoSEQ multiplex PCR; TCRdb's table is partial and in-frame only. The sample includes 20,000 to 25,000 clones, about 86% of them seen just once. This record comes from a study of OX40 agonist ivuxolimab in advanced cancers. The chain recombines TRBV9 with TRBJ2-1; 11 bases match TRBD2. The material sequenced was CD4+ or CD8+ T cells sorted from blood, taken in a trial of the OX40 agonist ivuxolimab. This receptor was identified in an adult with an advanced solid tumor such as melanoma, head and neck, liver or kidney cancer. The DNA of the CDR3 is TGTGCCAGCAGCGCAGTAGCGGGAGGGAACAATGAGCAGTTCTTC. It yields the protein CASSAVAGGNNEQFF.